This T cell receptor beta chain was profiled in a study of T cells in Graves' hyperthyroidism and ophthalmopathy (dated by TCRdb to the late 2010s). As for the study more broadly: Peripheral blood was sampled at the time of initial diagnosis, prior to any treatment. To identify distinguishing TCR V-J signatures, a discovery cohort of around 98 patients was used, comprising some 43 with Graves' ophthalmopathy and approximately 58 with stable Graves' hyperthyroidism. An independent validation cohort of 18 to 20 hyperthyroidism patients and about 16 patients who later progressed to ophthalmopathy tested prospective prediction of ophthalmopathy. The approximately 97 discovery patients were randomly divided into training and test sets at a 7:3 ratio. Thyroid tissue and blood T-cell repertoires from about 6 Graves' hyperthyroidism patients were also compared in the study. After sampling, hyperthyroidism patients received methimazole starting at 30 mg daily, and ophthalmopathy patients received high-dose intravenous methylprednisolone. TCR Vbeta CDR3 sequencing of roughly 140 peripheral blood samples (under 45 ophthalmopathy, about 75 hyperthyroidism and roughly 17 progressor patients) is reported in the paper. Here is what the overall study found, with its caveats: A 13 V-J signature model separated ophthalmopathy from stable hyperthyroidism, with nearly 90% sensitivity and 81.08% specificity in cross-validation and 80%/75% in testing. Blood samples also contained most of the expanded thyroid clonotypes (frequency above 0.001), which suggests that blood repertoires may reflect thyroid immune responses. In validation, the model predicted progression to ophthalmopathy with over 65% sensitivity and less than 75% specificity, a median of 6.5 months before onset. No statistical method was used to set the sample size in advance, and investigators knew the group allocation.

Amplification of TCR beta CDR3 regions was carried out from RNA transcripts. The TCR CDR3 was subjected to a first round of RT-PCR using the HTBI primer set and the Qiagen OneStep RT-PCR kit. A second multiplex PCR round built the libraries, followed by size selection and purification. Libraries were sequenced paired-end with 100 bp reads on an Illumina HiSeq2000. The authors' analysis ran thus. SOAPnuke was used to process the raw data, removing reads that contained adapters or uncalled bases, had a mean Phred below 15, or lacked an exact match to the constant primer or identifier. COPE v1.2.5 was used to merge high-quality paired reads, and clonotypes were defined as unique nucleotide sequences. MiTCR v1.1 was used to align the clonotypes against IMGT TRBV, TRBD and TRBJ reference segments. The analysis included only V-J combinations with a frequency above 0.0001, which together covered around 99% of the repertoires. The TCS score was defined as F50 (clonal expansion) divided by E x V (chaos), with BLOSUM62-based TCRdist calculated between CDR3 peptides within each V-J. Welch's t-statistics and random forest reduced around 520 V-J features to roughly 13, which were used in a naive Bayes classifier (R e1071). TCRdb redid the processing of the public reads, applying fastp at Q25 and MiXCR, and retained in-frame beta chains. Entries that share a CDR3 protein sequence are merged under the most common genes and DNA. The authors' filters were not applied to this entry. This sample holds hundreds of thousands of distinct CDR3 sequences; 15% to 18% were observed only once. The ten top clones hold 7.5% to 8% of the sample.

Stable Graves' hyperthyroidism was defined as no progression to ophthalmopathy during 18 months of follow-up. Hyperthyroidism patients were newly diagnosed, with disease duration under 2 months, and aged 18 to 65 years. Exclusion was applied to patients with uncontrolled infections, other autoimmune diseases, pregnancy or lactation. Diagnoses were based on clinical symptoms, serum thyroxine and TRAb, thyroid ultrasound and orbital computed tomography. Ficoll-Paque density gradient centrifugation was used to isolate PBMCs from approximately 10 ml of fresh peripheral blood. Total RNA was extracted using Trizol reagent, and RNA quality was assessed on an Agilent 2100 Bioanalyzer. This clonotype was observed many times. Its antigen is currently not known. The record has no base qualities; no much larger clone is one base away. The receptor comes from a woman between 18 and 30 years old with Graves' hyperthyroidism. The source material was blood.

The CDR3: CATTIRYSNQPQHF. The nucleotides are TGTGCCACCACCATCAGATATAGCAATCAGCCCCAGCATTTT. The chain is assembled from TRBV24-1 and TRBJ1-5, with the D gene not confidently named. The germline V gene sets CDR1 to KGHDR and CDR2 to SFDVKD. V lost 8 bases and J lost 0 bases; the stretch between them is 10 bases long. Including cysteine and phenylalanine, the CDR3 has 14 amino acids. Only the CDR3 portion is preserved as DNA: 42 bases, with reading frame beginning at the first base.